This T cell receptor beta chain is from a study of blood T cells in healthy people across ages. A sample-barcoded 5' primer and a J-beta primer mix were used in a second PCR of about 7 to 12 cycles. TCRdb reanalysed the 5' RACE reads using MiXCR and keeps one entry per CDR3 protein. The sample includes 1.5 million to 2 million distinct CDR3 sequences, under 30% of them seen just once. The length of the CDR3 is 14 residues. The junction had 10 bases not matched to a gene; V was cut back by 4 bases and J by 8 bases. Germline assignment: CDR1 DFQATT and CDR2 SNEGSKA (reference sequence). The V and J genes are TRBV20-1 and TRBJ1-4, with 7 nucleotides matching TRBD1. This sequence was found in a woman under 40 in good health. The sequenced material came from blood. CDR3 bases: TGCAGTGCTACCGTTAGGGACAGATACGAAAAACTGTTTTTT. Amino acids: CSATVRDRYEKLFF.